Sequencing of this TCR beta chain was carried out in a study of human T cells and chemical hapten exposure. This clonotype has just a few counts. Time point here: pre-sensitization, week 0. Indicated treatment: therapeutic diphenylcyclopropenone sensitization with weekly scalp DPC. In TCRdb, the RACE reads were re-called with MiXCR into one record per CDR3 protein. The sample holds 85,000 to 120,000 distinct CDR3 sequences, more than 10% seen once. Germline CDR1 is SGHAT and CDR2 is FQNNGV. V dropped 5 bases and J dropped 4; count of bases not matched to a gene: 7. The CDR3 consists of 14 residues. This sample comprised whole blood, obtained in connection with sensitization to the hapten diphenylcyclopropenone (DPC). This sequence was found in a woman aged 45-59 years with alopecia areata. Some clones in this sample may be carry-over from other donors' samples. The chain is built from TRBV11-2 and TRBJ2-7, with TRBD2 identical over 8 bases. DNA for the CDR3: TGTGCCAGCAGCAGGTTAGCGGGACCATACGAGCAGTACTTC. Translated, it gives CASSRLAGPYEQYF.